This TCR beta chain was profiled in a study of cytomegalovirus exposure and HLA in healthy donors. Study-wide results and caveats: It was likely that a cluster of highly shared sequence variants was a sequencing artifact. According to reports, the classifier identified cytomegalovirus status with high specificity and sensitivity.

The PCR ran on 60 Vbeta and 13 Jbeta primers. Using immunoSEQ multiplex PCR, the repertoire was profiled, and TCRdb retains in-frame clones only, with some absent. The sample lists about 160,000 clones; 80% to 85% were seen once. Concerning this clone: Its target is not known.

This CDR3 spans 16 amino acids. The V and J ends lost 0 bases and 3 bases, in that order; junction bases with no gene match: 6. Germline CDR1 reads SGHDN; CDR2 reads FVKESK. This clonotype was obtained from a girl aged 2 to 9 in good health and CMV-seropositive. The chain links TRBV14 to TRBJ2-7; 9 nucleotides agree with TRBD1. Sequenced input: PBMCs. This CDR3 is CASSQDSGTGIYEQYF. The CDR3 bases are TGTGCCAGCAGCCAAGATTCCGGGACAGGGATCTACGAGCAGTACTTC.